The 15 T cell receptor beta chains below all came from one sample that was sequenced in a study of blood T cells in healthy people across ages. A second 7 to 11 cycle PCR used barcoded and J-beta primers. TCRdb called the 5' RACE reads again in MiXCR, with one record for every CDR3 protein. The sample includes 1.8 million or so distinct CDR3 sequences, about 39% of them seen just once. The sequenced material came from blood. The source of these receptors is a human donor in good health.

This clonotype has more than one count but fewer than ten. The chain couples TRBV5-1 to TRBJ2-7; 8 nucleotides align to TRBD1. CDR1 is SGHRS, CDR2 YFSETQ, per germline. The junction had 11 bases not matched to a gene; V was cut back by 4 bases and J by 2 bases. The CDR3 runs 16 residues. This CDR3 reads CASSPDLGQETYEQYF. CDR3 in DNA: TGCGCCAGCAGCCCCGATTTGGGACAGGAGACCTACGAGCAGTACTTC.

In this sample, this clonotype turned up a few times. The rearrangement joins TRBV20-1 to TRBJ2-1; D is possibly TRBD2 (6 bases). Trimming cost V 2 bases and J 8 bases, with 16 bases left between them. The germline gives CDR1 DFQATT, CDR2 SNEGSKA (reference sequence). The CDR3 contains 14 residues. The CDR3 region is CSARQHSGVDEQFF. CDR3 DNA sequence: TGCAGTGCTAGACAACATTCGGGGGTCGATGAGCAGTTCTTC.

V usage is TRBV4-2 and J usage is TRBJ2-7; D gene uncertain. The CDR3 has 18 residues. Germline CDR1 and CDR2: LGHNA and YNFKEQ. Trimming shortened V by 0 bases and J by 0 bases, and 18 bases separated the two germline ends. The CDR3 DNA reads TGTGCCAGCAGCCAAGATCAGGTCCCTGCAGAGAGCTCCTACGAGCAGTACTTC. Amino acid sequence: CASSQDQVPAESSYEQYF.

This clonotype showed up just a few times. This chain joins TRBV9 and TRBJ2-1, with 8 bases lining up with TRBD2. J lost 5 bases, V lost 4 bases, and 17 bases had no gene match. CDR1 SGDLS and CDR2 YYNGEE come from the germline V gene. CDR3 size: 18 residues. The CDR3 region is CASSPRAGGGGRHNEQFF. The CDR3 DNA is TGTGCCAGCAGCCCCCGGGCGGGGGGCGGGGGTCGCCACAATGAGCAGTTCTTC.

This clonotype has only a few counts. This chain's CDR3 is CASSDGGGSLNEQFF. CDR3 bases: TGTGCCAGCAGTGACGGGGGGGGAAGCCTGAATGAGCAGTTCTTC. This sequence joins TRBV6-4 and TRBJ2-1, with TRBD2 identical over 7 bases. This CDR3 has 15 amino acids. V dropped 2 bases and J dropped 7; count of bases not matched to a gene: 8. Looked up from germline, CDR1 is MRHNA and CDR2 is SNTAGT.

This clonotype was observed a handful of times. The genes are TRBV7-2 and TRBJ2-4, with D maybe TRBD1 (5 bases). The J call may be mistaken, given a closer DNA end match to TRBJ2-7. Germline V gene lookup returns CDR1 SGHTA and CDR2 FQGNSA. This CDR3 has 13 residues. The CDR3 nucleotides read TGTGCCAGCAGCTTAGCAGGGGTATCCGAGCAGTACTTC. Amino acid sequence: CASSLAGVSEQYF.

Only a few counts were recorded for this clonotype. The chain joins TRBV10-3 to TRBJ2-3; 9 nucleotides line up with TRBD2. Germline V gives CDR1 ENHRY, CDR2 SYGVKD. This CDR3 comprises 17 residues. Germline trimming cut 3 bases from V and 3 bases from J; bases unmatched to any gene: 10. CDR3: CAISEHLSGGWTDTQYF. The CDR3 coding sequence is TGTGCCATCAGTGAACACCTTAGCGGGGGTTGGACAGATACGCAGTATTTT.

This clonotype showed up just once. The chain combines TRBV5-6 with TRBJ2-7; 8 nucleotides line up with TRBD2. The germline V gene encodes CDR1 SGHDT and CDR2 YYEEEE. The CDR3 is 16 residues long. After removal of 1 base from V and 5 bases from J, the junction contained 11 bases not matched to a gene. The CDR3 reads CASSLSSGGPVHEQYF. As DNA, the CDR3 is TGTGCCAGCAGCTTGTCGTCGGGGGGGCCAGTCCACGAGCAGTACTTC.

This clonotype was counted a few times. The V gene is TRBV20-1, the J gene TRBJ2-3, with 8 positions matching TRBD2. Germline V gene lookup returns CDR1 DFQATT and CDR2 SNEGSKA (reference sequence). This CDR3 region has 13 residues. V lost 6 bases to trimming and J lost 1 base; unmatched junction nucleotides: 3. CDR3 in DNA: TGCAGTGCCTCAGCGGGGGGCACAGATACGCAGTATTTT. Its translation: CSASAGGTDTQYF.

Points on this clonotype: Mismatch with germline at one junction end may stem from a read error. The V call is TRBV20-1, the J call TRBJ2-3; TRBD2 matches at 9 bases. Germline CDR1 is DFQATT and CDR2 is SNEGSKA (reference sequence). The CDR3 runs to 14 residues. The CDR3 here is CSADTSGRTDAQYF. Here the CDR3 DNA reads TGCAGTGCGGATACTAGCGGGCGCACAGATGCGCAGTATTTT.

This clonotype has only one observation. The chain couples TRBV20-1 to TRBJ2-5; D uncertain. Trimming stripped 3 bases from V and 4 bases from J, with 9 bases between. The CDR3 has 12 amino acids. Per germline, CDR1 DFQATT and CDR2 SNEGSKA (reference sequence). Here the CDR3 reads CSASEGRETQYF. The CDR3 DNA is TGCAGTGCTAGTGAAGGCCGAGAGACCCAGTACTTC.

The chain joins TRBV6-5 to TRBJ1-2, with a weak D call TRBD1 (6 bases). V dropped 2 bases and J dropped 7 bases, with 23 bases sitting between them. CDR1 is MNHEY, CDR2 SVGAGI, per germline. The CDR3 runs to 17 residues. The CDR3 DNA reads TGTGCCAGCAGTTACAGGGGATCGGGGGCCCCCTGGGGTGGCTACACCTTC. It specifies CASSYRGSGAPWGGYTF.

The CDR3 coding sequence is TGTGCCACCAGCAGCTTGGGAGGCTACACCTTC. Amino acids: CATSSLGGYTF. V and J are TRBV15 and TRBJ1-2; the D is unclear. Trimming shortened V by 3 bases and J by 8 bases, and 7 bases separated the two germline ends. CDR1 and CDR2 from the germline V gene are LNHNV and YYDKDF (reference sequence). This CDR3 has 11 residues.

J is TRBJ1-2 and V is TRBV7-2, with 9 bases aligning to TRBD1. V was pared by 5 bases and J by 0 bases, with 10 bases of the junction left unmatched. CDR3 length equals 17 residues. Germline CDR1 is SGHTA and CDR2 is FQGNSA. CDR3 sequence: CASSRRDREIANYGYTF. CDR3 sequence (DNA): TGTGCCAGCAGCCGCCGGGACAGGGAAATCGCTAACTATGGCTACACCTTC.

J is TRBJ2-1 and V is TRBV5-1; D is possibly TRBD2 (5 bases). The CDR3 spans 16 residues. Germline CDR1 SGHRS, CDR2 YFSETQ. V lost 2 bases to trimming and J lost 5 bases, with 17 bases between them. The CDR3 protein is CASSLSRVRKNNEQFF. DNA for the CDR3: TGCGCCAGCAGCTTATCGAGGGTGCGAAAAAACAATGAGCAGTTCTTC.